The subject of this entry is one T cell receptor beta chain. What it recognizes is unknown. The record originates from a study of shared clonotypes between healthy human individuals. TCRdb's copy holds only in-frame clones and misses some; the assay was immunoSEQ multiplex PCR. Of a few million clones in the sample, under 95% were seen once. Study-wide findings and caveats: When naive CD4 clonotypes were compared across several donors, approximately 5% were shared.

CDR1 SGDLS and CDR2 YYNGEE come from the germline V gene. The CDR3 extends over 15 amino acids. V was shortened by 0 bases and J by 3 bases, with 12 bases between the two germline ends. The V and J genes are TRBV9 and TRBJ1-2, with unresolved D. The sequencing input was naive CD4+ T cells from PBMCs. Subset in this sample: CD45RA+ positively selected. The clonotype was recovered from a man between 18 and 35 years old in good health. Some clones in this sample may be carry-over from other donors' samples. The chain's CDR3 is CASSVDPGVDYGYTF. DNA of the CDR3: TGTGCCAGCAGCGTAGATCCTGGGGTTGACTATGGCTACACCTTC.